Listed below are T cell receptor beta chains from one sample, sequenced in a study of cytomegalovirus exposure and HLA in healthy donors. The data were produced by immunoSEQ multiplex PCR, yet TCRdb's version contains in-frame clones alone and is incomplete. The sample data list 180,000 or so clones. What was sequenced was PBMCs. These receptor sequences come from a boy between 10 and 17 years old in good health and CMV-seronegative. Both conserved end residues are part of each CDR3. Fields, in order: D gene, V gene, J gene, CDR3 DNA, CDR3 protein. The D gene is left open where the match is weak.

D gene: TRBD1; V gene: TRBV5-4; J gene: TRBJ1-2; CDR3 DNA: TGTGCCAGCAGCCGCGAGGGACAGGGGCAGCGACGCAGCTACACCTTC; CDR3 protein: CASSREGQGQRRSYTF
D gene: -; V gene: TRBV18; J gene: TRBJ1-5; CDR3 DNA: TGTGCCAGCTCACCCCCGCCAGGGCAGCCCCAGCATTTT; CDR3 protein: CASSPPPGQPQHF
D gene: -; V gene: TRBV9; J gene: TRBJ1-6; CDR3 DNA: TGTGCCAGCAGCGTAGGGTCGGTGAGCTATAATTCACCCCTCCACTTT; CDR3 protein: CASSVGSVSYNSPLHF
D gene: TRBD2; V gene: TRBV7-7; J gene: TRBJ2-5; CDR3 DNA: TGTGCCAGCAGCTTACAGCGGGGGGCAGAGACCCAGTACTTC; CDR3 protein: CASSLQRGAETQYF
D gene: TRBD1; V gene: TRBV27; J gene: TRBJ2-7; CDR3 DNA: TGTGCCAGCAGTCAACCGGGACAGGGGCTTAGGGTGCAGTACTTC; CDR3 protein: CASSQPGQGLRVQYF
D gene: -; V gene: TRBV6-6; J gene: TRBJ1-2; CDR3 DNA: TGTGCCAGCAGTCCCTGGGGACAAGGGGCGGATTATGGCTACACCTTC; CDR3 protein: CASSPWGQGADYGYTF
D gene: -; V gene: TRBV9; J gene: TRBJ1-2; CDR3 DNA: TGTGCCAGCAGCGCCGACCTCCAGAGGTCCTATGGCTACACCTTC; CDR3 protein: CASSADLQRSYGYTF
D gene: -; V gene: TRBV5-1; J gene: TRBJ2-3; CDR3 DNA: TGCGCCAGCAGCACTGCGGACTTCCCGGGGGGCACAGATACGCAGTATTTT; CDR3 protein: CASSTADFPGGTDTQYF
D gene: -; V gene: TRBV7-8; J gene: TRBJ2-7; CDR3 DNA: TGTGCCAGCAGCTTAACCGGGGGCGAGCAGTACTTC; CDR3 protein: CASSLTGGEQYF
D gene: TRBD1; V gene: TRBV7-8; J gene: TRBJ2-7; CDR3 DNA: TGTGCCAGCAGTTCCAAGAGGGTAGGACAGGGGCACCACGAGCAGTACTTC; CDR3 protein: CASSSKRVGQGHHEQYF
D gene: -; V gene: TRBV2; J gene: TRBJ2-3; CDR3 DNA: TGTGCCAGCAGTGACGGGAGCACAGATACGCAGTATTTT; CDR3 protein: CASSDGSTDTQYF
D gene: -; V gene: TRBV2; J gene: TRBJ1-1; CDR3 DNA: TGTGCCAGCAGTGTCGGCGGGGTAGCTTTCTTT; CDR3 protein: CASSVGGVAFF
D gene: TRBD2; V gene: TRBV9; J gene: TRBJ2-2; CDR3 DNA: TGTGCCAGCACGAAAGAACTAGCGGGGGGGCTTAACACCGGGGAGCTGTTTTTT; CDR3 protein: CASTKELAGGLNTGELFF
D gene: TRBD1; V gene: TRBV7-9; J gene: TRBJ1-2; CDR3 DNA: TGTGCCAGCAGCCCTACTCTGGACAGGGTAGAAGATGGCTACACCTTC; CDR3 protein: CASSPTLDRVEDGYTF
D gene: TRBD2; V gene: TRBV7-3; J gene: TRBJ2-7; CDR3 DNA: TGTGCCCCACCGGGGGGGCCCACCTACGAGCAGTACTTC; CDR3 protein: CAPPGGPTYEQYF
D gene: TRBD2; V gene: TRBV4-1; J gene: TRBJ2-1; CDR3 DNA: TGCGCCAGCAGCCAGAGTCCTGCACCTAGCGGGGGGGCCTCGGATGAGCAGTTCTTC; CDR3 protein: CASSQSPAPSGGASDEQFF
D gene: -; V gene: TRBV7-8; J gene: TRBJ1-2; CDR3 DNA: TGTGCCAGCAGCTTAGAGAGAAGGGGGGCGGGGGTAAACTATGGCTACACCTTC; CDR3 protein: CASSLERRGAGVNYGYTF
D gene: -; V gene: TRBV6-4; J gene: TRBJ2-7; CDR3 DNA: TGTGCCAGGTGGACTGACAGGACTCAGCTTAGGTCCTACGAGCAGTACTTC; CDR3 protein: CARWTDRTQLRSYEQYF
D gene: TRBD1; V gene: TRBV5-8; J gene: TRBJ1-1; CDR3 DNA: TGTGCCAGCGTCGGTCCGGGACAGATGAACACTGAAGCTTTCTTT; CDR3 protein: CASVGPGQMNTEAFF
D gene: -; V gene: TRBV10-3; J gene: TRBJ1-6; CDR3 DNA: TGTGCCATCAGTCAGGGACTTGGTCCCTCACCCCTCCACTTT; CDR3 protein: CAISQGLGPSPLHF
D gene: -; V gene: TRBV7-9; J gene: TRBJ1-6; CDR3 DNA: TGTGCCAGCAGCCTAATATGGAATTCACCCCTCCACTTT; CDR3 protein: CASSLIWNSPLHF
D gene: TRBD2; V gene: TRBV5-4; J gene: TRBJ2-7; CDR3 DNA: TGTGCCAGCAGCATGGCAGCGGGGCCCTACTACGAGCAGTACTTC; CDR3 protein: CASSMAAGPYYEQYF
D gene: TRBD1; V gene: TRBV4-1; J gene: TRBJ1-1; CDR3 DNA: TGCGCCAGCAGCCAACGCGACGCAGGGGGAGGTACTGAAGCTTTCTTT; CDR3 protein: CASSQRDAGGGTEAFF
D gene: TRBD2; V gene: TRBV5-5; J gene: TRBJ2-3; CDR3 DNA: TGTGCCAGCAGCTTGGAGCTAGCGGGAACAGATACGCAGTATTTT; CDR3 protein: CASSLELAGTDTQYF
D gene: TRBD1; V gene: TRBV10-3; J gene: TRBJ1-6; CDR3 DNA: TGTGCCGTGTCCCTTTCCGGGACAGATAATTCACCCCTCCACTTT; CDR3 protein: CAVSLSGTDNSPLHF
D gene: -; V gene: TRBV7-9; J gene: TRBJ1-3; CDR3 DNA: TGTGCCAGCAGCTTACCCGCGGTTTACCCAAACACCATATATTTT; CDR3 protein: CASSLPAVYPNTIYF
D gene: -; V gene: TRBV29-1; J gene: TRBJ2-7; CDR3 DNA: TGCAGCGTCCTAAACGGTCCTAATGAGCAGTACTTC; CDR3 protein: CSVLNGPNEQYF
D gene: -; V gene: TRBV9; J gene: TRBJ2-2; CDR3 DNA: TGTGCCAGCAATAGGGGGGAGGGCACCGGGGAGCTGTTTTTT; CDR3 protein: CASNRGEGTGELFF
D gene: -; V gene: TRBV18; J gene: TRBJ1-1; CDR3 DNA: TGTGCCAGCTCGCCGGGGAGGAACACTGAAGCTTTCTTT; CDR3 protein: CASSPGRNTEAFF
D gene: -; V gene: TRBV11-3; J gene: TRBJ2-1; CDR3 DNA: TGTGCCAGCAGCCCGCGGCGGGGCCATGACAATGAGCAGTTCTTC; CDR3 protein: CASSPRRGHDNEQFF
D gene: -; V gene: TRBV6-6; J gene: TRBJ2-2; CDR3 DNA: TGTGCCAGCAGGACTCTACAGGATTACACCGGGGAGCTGTTTTTT; CDR3 protein: CASRTLQDYTGELFF
D gene: TRBD1; V gene: TRBV5-6; J gene: TRBJ1-5; CDR3 DNA: TGTGCCAGCAGCTTGGGGGGACAGGGCGGCAATCAGCCCCAGCATTTT; CDR3 protein: CASSLGGQGGNQPQHF
D gene: TRBD1; V gene: TRBV27; J gene: TRBJ1-1; CDR3 DNA: TGTGCCAGCGGAGTTTTGAACACAGGGGCGGGTGGGAACACTGAAGCTTTCTTT; CDR3 protein: CASGVLNTGAGGNTEAFF
D gene: -; V gene: TRBV29-1; J gene: TRBJ2-1; CDR3 DNA: TGCAGCGTTGATCTAGCGAATGAGCAGTTCTTC; CDR3 protein: CSVDLANEQFF
D gene: TRBD2; V gene: TRBV7-2; J gene: TRBJ2-5; CDR3 DNA: TGTGCCAGCAGCCTTAGCGGGGTACAAGAGACCCAGTACTTC; CDR3 protein: CASSLSGVQETQYF
D gene: -; V gene: TRBV5-1; J gene: TRBJ2-7; CDR3 DNA: TGCGCCAGCAGGCTGGCAGGGTCCTACGAGCAGTACTTC; CDR3 protein: CASRLAGSYEQYF
D gene: TRBD2; V gene: TRBV13; J gene: TRBJ2-7; CDR3 DNA: TGTGCCAGCAGCCGGGTCGGGGGGGCAGGCGAGCAGTACTTC; CDR3 protein: CASSRVGGAGEQYF
D gene: -; V gene: TRBV18; J gene: TRBJ1-6; CDR3 DNA: TGTGCCAGCTCACCACTCGAAATGATTCGACGGGAAAACGATAATAATTCACCCCTCCACTTT; CDR3 protein: CASSPLEMIRRENDNNSPLHF
D gene: TRBD1; V gene: TRBV9; J gene: TRBJ1-2; CDR3 DNA: TGTGCCAGCAGCGTATCGGAGACAGGGGGCACCTATGGCTACACCTTC; CDR3 protein: CASSVSETGGTYGYTF
D gene: -; V gene: TRBV20-1; J gene: TRBJ1-1; CDR3 DNA: TGCAGTGCTAGAGAACGGGCTGAAGCTTTCTTT; CDR3 protein: CSARERAEAFF
D gene: -; V gene: TRBV5-1; J gene: TRBJ2-5; CDR3 DNA: TGCGCCAGCAGCTTGGCCGGGGGTACAATGTGGGAGACCCAGTACTTC; CDR3 protein: CASSLAGGTMWETQYF
D gene: -; V gene: TRBV10-2; J gene: TRBJ1-1; CDR3 DNA: TGCGCCAGCAGTGATAATTGGAACACTGAAGCTTTCTTT; CDR3 protein: CASSDNWNTEAFF
D gene: TRBD1; V gene: TRBV28; J gene: TRBJ1-2; CDR3 DNA: TGTGCCAGCAGTTTTAGGGGACAGCGGGAGGTCTATGGCTACACCTTC; CDR3 protein: CASSFRGQREVYGYTF
D gene: -; V gene: TRBV5-1; J gene: TRBJ1-1; CDR3 DNA: TGCGCCAGCAGCTATGATGGTCCAGGAAAGACTGAAGCTTTCTTT; CDR3 protein: CASSYDGPGKTEAFF
D gene: TRBD2; V gene: TRBV6-6; J gene: TRBJ2-1; CDR3 DNA: TGTGCCAGCGTACTAGCGGGGGAAAGCTACAATGAGCAGTTCTTC; CDR3 protein: CASVLAGESYNEQFF
D gene: TRBD1; V gene: TRBV7-9; J gene: TRBJ2-2; CDR3 DNA: TGTGCCAGCGATAAGGACAGGGAGGCGGAGCTGTTTTTT; CDR3 protein: CASDKDREAELFF
D gene: -; V gene: TRBV6-5; J gene: TRBJ1-2; CDR3 DNA: TGTGCCAGCAGTTTAACAGGTGCCCTCCTGGAGGGCTACACCTTC; CDR3 protein: CASSLTGALLEGYTF
D gene: TRBD2; V gene: TRBV30; J gene: TRBJ2-1; CDR3 DNA: TGTGCCTGGAGTAAGCGGGGATTGTACAATGAGCAGTTCTTC; CDR3 protein: CAWSKRGLYNEQFF
D gene: -; V gene: TRBV19; J gene: TRBJ2-3; CDR3 DNA: TGTGCCAGTAGGGAGCGGGATACGCAGTATTTT; CDR3 protein: CASRERDTQYF
D gene: TRBD1; V gene: TRBV9; J gene: TRBJ1-2; CDR3 DNA: TGTGCCAGCAGCGACGGGGACAGGGACTATGGCTACACCTTC; CDR3 protein: CASSDGDRDYGYTF
D gene: -; V gene: TRBV4-3; J gene: TRBJ2-7; CDR3 DNA: TGCGCCAGCAGCCAAGAATATGTTAGGGGCGCCCGGGAGTACTTC; CDR3 protein: CASSQEYVRGAREYF
D gene: -; V gene: TRBV30; J gene: TRBJ1-4; CDR3 DNA: TGTGCCTGGAGTGAGGGGAAGAAAACTAATGAAAAACTGTTTTTT; CDR3 protein: CAWSEGKKTNEKLFF
D gene: -; V gene: TRBV6-5; J gene: TRBJ2-5; CDR3 DNA: TGTGCCAGCAGTTATGGGGTGGGGCTGGTAGAGACCCAGTACTTC; CDR3 protein: CASSYGVGLVETQYF